These T cell receptor beta chains were read from a single sample in a study of blood T cell repertoires in COVID-19. The data were produced by immunoSEQ multiplex PCR, yet TCRdb's version contains in-frame clones alone and is incomplete. The sample holds 150,000 to 200,000 clones; over 85% are singletons and the top ten take around 2%. Sequences were obtained from peripheral blood. Receptor source: a woman aged 55-70 years with COVID-19, enrolled during active disease. Both conserved end residues are part of each CDR3. The D gene is left open where the match is weak. Some rows mark clone size as missing; the rest say once, few, many or name a class of expanded clone.

j_gene | len | v_gene | abundance | d_gene | CDR3nt | CDR3aa
TRBJ1-1 | 14 | TRBV5-1 | - | - | TGCGCCAGCAGCTTGTCAACAGGGTTCGGGGAAGCTTTCTTT | CASSLSTGFGEAFF
TRBJ1-4 | 17 | TRBV28 | - | TRBD1 | TGTGCCAGCAGTTTATGGGGACAGCCCACATCTAATGAAAAACTGTTTTTT | CASSLWGQPTSNEKLFF
TRBJ2-1 | 20 | TRBV7-6 | - | - | TGTGCCAGCAGCTTAGCAGCACCCCAGGGGCGAGGCTCGGGAAGGGGTGAGCAGTTCTTC | CASSLAAPQGRGSGRGEQFF
TRBJ1-1 | 16 | TRBV20-1 | - | - | TGCAGTGCTAGTTCACAACGCTTGGCGGGGAACACTGAAGCTTTCTTT | CSASSQRLAGNTEAFF
TRBJ2-5 | 14 | TRBV18 | - | - | TGTGCCAGCTCACCACCGTCGCAGCAAGAGACCCAGTACTTC | CASSPPSQQETQYF
TRBJ1-2 | 15 | TRBV9 | - | - | TGTGCCAGCAGCACCCGACAGAACCGTAACTATGGCTACACCTTC | CASSTRQNRNYGYTF
TRBJ1-5 | 15 | TRBV27 | - | TRBD1 | TGTGCCAGCAGGCGGGACAGATATAGCAATCAGCCCCAGCATTTT | CASRRDRYSNQPQHF
TRBJ1-3 | 14 | TRBV7-2 | - | - | TGTGCCAGCAGCTTTAGGACTTCTGGAAACACCATATATTTT | CASSFRTSGNTIYF
TRBJ2-7 | 15 | TRBV9 | - | - | TGTGCCAGCAGCGTCGAGCCCGACAGGTCAAGGGAGCAGTACTTC | CASSVEPDRSREQYF
TRBJ2-3 | 16 | TRBV6-4 | - | - | TGTGCCAGCAACCTGACAGCCACTTTCCACACAGATACGCAGTATTTT | CASNLTATFHTDTQYF
TRBJ1-6 | 19 | TRBV19 | - | TRBD1 | TGTGCCAGTAGCTTCATAGGACAGGGAAGGACATCCTATAATTCACCCCTCCACTTT | CASSFIGQGRTSYNSPLHF
TRBJ1-6 | 16 | TRBV9 | - | TRBD1 | TGTGCCAGCAGCATAGGACAGGGGGCGAATAGTTCACCCCTCCACTTT | CASSIGQGANSSPLHF
TRBJ2-7 | 14 | TRBV6-5 | - | - | TGTGCCAGCCGCCTAGGGGCAGGGCGGTACGAGCAGTACTTC | CASRLGAGRYEQYF
TRBJ1-1 | 18 | TRBV7-9 | many | TRBD1 | TGTGCCAGCAGCCCACTAGGGGACTATGGACAGGGGGTATGGCGCGCTTTCTTT | CASSPLGDYGQGVWRAFF
TRBJ1-6 | 17 | TRBV18 | - | - | TGTGCCAGCTCACCTAACCCGACAGGTAGCTATAATTCACCCCTCCACTTT | CASSPNPTGSYNSPLHF
TRBJ1-6 | 14 | TRBV7-2 | - | - | TGTGCCAGCAGCCTAAGGACAAGCAATTCACCCCTCCACTTT | CASSLRTSNSPLHF
TRBJ2-5 | 14 | TRBV4-1 | - | - | TGCGCCAGCAGCCAAGTTACAGGTGGGGAGACCCAGTACTTC | CASSQVTGGETQYF
TRBJ1-2 | 15 | TRBV18 | - | TRBD1 | TGTGCCAGCTCACCACCCGGGACAGTAACCTATGGCTACACCTTC | CASSPPGTVTYGYTF
TRBJ2-2 | 16 | TRBV4-2 | - | TRBD2 | TGTGCCAGCAGCCAAGACGGGGGGTCGAACACCGGGGAGCTGTTTTTT | CASSQDGGSNTGELFF
TRBJ1-1 | 14 | TRBV5-1 | - | - | TGCGCCAGCAGCCTGCCGGGGGGGCGGACTGAAGCTTTCTTT | CASSLPGGRTEAFF
TRBJ1-2 | 14 | TRBV19 | - | - | TGTGCCAGTAGTTACACAGGAGCTAACTATGGCTACACCTTC | CASSYTGANYGYTF
TRBJ2-3 | 16 | TRBV27 | - | TRBD2 | TGTGCCAGCGGCTCACTCGGGACTAGAAACACAGATACGCAGTATTTT | CASGSLGTRNTDTQYF
TRBJ1-2 | 14 | TRBV9 | - | TRBD1 | TGTGCCAGCAGCGTCCTCGACAGGGGATATGGCTACACCTTC | CASSVLDRGYGYTF
TRBJ1-5 | 15 | TRBV6-1 | - | - | TGTGCCAGCAGTGAAACCGGGCAGGGGTATCAGCCCCAGCATTTT | CASSETGQGYQPQHF
TRBJ1-6 | 17 | TRBV4-3 | - | - | TGCGCCAGCAGCCAAGAAAGTCTGCCACGGTTCGGTTCACCCCTCCACTTT | CASSQESLPRFGSPLHF
TRBJ1-6 | 15 | TRBV9 | - | - | TGTGCCAGCAGCCCCTCGGGCAGGGATAATTCACCCCTCCACTTT | CASSPSGRDNSPLHF
TRBJ1-5 | 15 | TRBV2 | - | TRBD1 | TGTGCCAGCAGCCGGACAGGGGGCAGCAATCAGCCCCAGCATTTT | CASSRTGGSNQPQHF
TRBJ1-3 | 18 | TRBV25-1 | - | TRBD1 | TGTGCCAGCAGTCCAATCCGGGACAGGGGGCTTCTAGGAAACACCATATATTTT | CASSPIRDRGLLGNTIYF
TRBJ1-4 | 14 | TRBV19 | - | - | TGTGCCAGTAGTATATATGCAACTAATGAAAAACTGTTTTTT | CASSIYATNEKLFF
TRBJ1-5 | 15 | TRBV7-2 | - | TRBD1 | TGTGCCAGCAGCTCCCAGGGGGCGAGGAGTCAGCCCCAGCATTTT | CASSSQGARSQPQHF
TRBJ1-1 | 13 | TRBV18 | once | - | TGTGCCAGCTCACCCGAGGTGAGCACTGAAGCTTTCTTT | CASSPEVSTEAFF
TRBJ2-7 | 15 | TRBV5-1 | - | - | TGCGCCAGCAGCTTTATCCCCGGGGAATTATACGAGCAGTACTTC | CASSFIPGELYEQYF
TRBJ2-7 | 14 | TRBV2 | - | TRBD1 | TGTGCCAGCAGTGTGGGACAGGGGGCGTACGAGCAGTACTTC | CASSVGQGAYEQYF
TRBJ1-2 | 13 | TRBV10-3 | - | TRBD1 | TGTGCCATCAGTGAACAGGGGGCCTATGGCTACACCTTC | CAISEQGAYGYTF
TRBJ2-5 | 14 | TRBV7-2 | many | - | TGTGCCAGCTCAGGACCTATCCAGGGGGAGACCCAGTACTTC | CASSGPIQGETQYF
TRBJ1-2 | 14 | TRBV28 | - | - | TGTGCCAGCAGTTTATTGGTAGGAGGCTATGGCTACACCTTC | CASSLLVGGYGYTF
TRBJ1-1 | 15 | TRBV5-1 | - | - | TGCGCCAGCAGCTCTATGACACCCTCGGGGACTGAAGCTTTCTTT | CASSSMTPSGTEAFF
TRBJ2-1 | 16 | TRBV7-2 | - | - | TGTGCCAGCAGCTTAGCCCTCGGACGGGTAGGGGATGTGCAGTTCTTC | CASSLALGRVGDVQFF
TRBJ2-1 | 14 | TRBV7-7 | - | TRBD2 | TGTGCTAGCAGCCGTGGGACTAGCGGAAATGAGCAGTTCTTC | CASSRGTSGNEQFF
TRBJ1-1 | 13 | TRBV21-1 | - | - | TGTGCCAGCCTGCGGGAAAAAAACACTGAAGCTTTCTTT | CASLREKNTEAFF
TRBJ1-4 | 16 | TRBV4-1 | - | - | TGCGCCAGCAGCCAAGGTCCTCTTACAACTAATGAAAAACTGTTTTTT | CASSQGPLTTNEKLFF
TRBJ1-1 | 15 | TRBV5-1 | - | - | TGCGCCAGCAGCTCGATCAGGGCGGAATACACTGAAGCTTTCTTT | CASSSIRAEYTEAFF
TRBJ1-1 | 18 | TRBV4-1 | - | TRBD1 | TGCGCCAGCAGCCAGGGCGGGACAGGCAGATCCCTGAACACTGAAGCTTTCTTT | CASSQGGTGRSLNTEAFF
TRBJ2-3 | 16 | TRBV10-3 | - | TRBD1 | TGTGCCATCAGGGACCGGGACAGGGGAGGAGCAGATACGCAGTATTTT | CAIRDRDRGGADTQYF
TRBJ2-3 | 14 | TRBV6-5 | - | - | TGTGCCAGCAGTTACTCCCCTAGCGCAGATACGCAGTATTTT | CASSYSPSADTQYF